This record covers a single TCR beta chain. The entry originates in a study of cytomegalovirus exposure and HLA in healthy donors. A multiplex PCR was run with 60 Vbeta primers and 13 Jbeta primers. Clones were sequenced by immunoSEQ multiplex PCR, and TCRdb holds only the in-frame ones, with some missing. The sample holds some 180,000 clones, over 65% seen once. The sequence was collected from a woman between 55 and 75 years old in good health and CMV-seropositive. Specimen: PBMCs.

CDR3 in amino acids: CASSLAGGPYSGNTIYF. DNA of the CDR3: TGTGCCAGCAGCTTAGCGGGGGGACCTTACTCTGGAAACACCATATATTTT. The chain couples TRBV7-2 to TRBJ1-3, with D perhaps TRBD1 (5 bases). The CDR3 spans 17 residues. Trimming took off 0 bases at V and 0 bases at J, with 12 bases between the two ends. Germline CDR1 reads SGHTA; CDR2 reads FQGNSA.